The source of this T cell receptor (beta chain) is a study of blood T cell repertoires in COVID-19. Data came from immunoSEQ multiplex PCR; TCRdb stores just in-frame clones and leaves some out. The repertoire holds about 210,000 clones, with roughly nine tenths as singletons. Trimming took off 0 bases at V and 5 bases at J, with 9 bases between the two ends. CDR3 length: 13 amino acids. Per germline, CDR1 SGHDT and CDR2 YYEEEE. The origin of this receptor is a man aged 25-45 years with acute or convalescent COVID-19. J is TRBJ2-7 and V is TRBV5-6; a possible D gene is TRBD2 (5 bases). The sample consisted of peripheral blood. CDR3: CASSLGDYNEQYF. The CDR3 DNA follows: TGTGCCAGCAGCTTGGGAGACTACAACGAGCAGTACTTC. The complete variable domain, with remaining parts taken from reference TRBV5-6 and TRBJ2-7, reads DAGVTQSPTHLIKTRGQQVTLRCSPKSGHDTVSWYQQALGQGPQFIFQYYEEEERQRGNFPDRFSGHQFPNYSSELNVNALLLGDSALYLCASSLGDYNEQYFGPGTRLTVT.